The 26 T cell receptor beta chains below all came from one sample that was sequenced in a study of shared clonotypes between healthy human individuals. CD45RO-negative cells were positively selected for CCR7, leaving out terminally differentiated effector memory CD45RA+ cells. The repertoire was sequenced with immunoSEQ multiplex PCR; TCRdb's copy has only in-frame clones and lacks some. The sample consists of roughly 650,000 clones, about 96% of them appearing once. Sequences were obtained from naive CD8+ T cells sorted from blood. The receptors stem from a woman in her twenties or thirties in good health.

The rearrangement links TRBV2 to TRBJ2-7, with 8 bases that match TRBD1. This CDR3 has 16 residues. Germline CDR1 SNHLY, CDR2 FYNNEI. With V trimmed by 6 bases and J by 0 bases, 10 bases remained unmatched. For the CDR3, the DNA is TGTGCCAGCAGAGACTCGGGACAGGATCCCTCCTACGAGCAGTACTTC. Amino acid sequence: CASRDSGQDPSYEQYF.

J is TRBJ1-1 and V is TRBV19; the D is unclear. Trimming cost V 1 base and J 3 bases, with 6 bases left between them. Germline V lookup: CDR1 LNHDA, CDR2 SQIVND (reference sequence). The CDR3 covers 13 residues. CDR3 nucleotide sequence: TGTGCCAGTAGTATAGCTAGGGACACTGAAGCTTTCTTT. This translates into CASSIARDTEAFF.

V usage is TRBV7-8 and J usage is TRBJ2-3, with 7 bases that match TRBD1. The CDR3 covers 16 residues. Germline V lookup: CDR1 SGHVS, CDR2 FQNEAQ. With 5 bases clipped from V and 0 bases from J, the junction kept 8 bases outside the gene matches. The DNA for the CDR3 is TGTGCCAGCAGCCCCTGGACAGGTTCTAGCACAGATACGCAGTATTTT. It yields the protein CASSPWTGSSTDTQYF.

The chain combines TRBV25-1 with TRBJ2-2; the D is unclear. The CDR3 is 11 amino acids. Trimming cost V 5 bases and J 9 bases, with 7 bases left between them. Germline V gene data show CDR1 as MGHDK and CDR2 as SYGVNS. The CDR3: CASSPGRELFF. The CDR3, as DNA: TGTGCCAGCAGTCCCGGCCGGGAGCTGTTTTTT.

CDR3 sequence: CASSPYVGTGELFF. CDR3 nucleotide sequence: TGTGCCAGCAGTCCATACGTGGGCACCGGGGAGCTGTTTTTT. The V call is TRBV27, the J call TRBJ2-2; D gene uncertain. The germline CDR1 and CDR2 sequences are MNHEY and SMNVEV (reference sequence). CDR3 length: 14 amino acids. The germline V and J ends were trimmed by 5 bases and 4 bases, with 11 bases remaining between them.

The chain joins TRBV7-9 to TRBJ2-3, with TRBD2 as a possible D gene (6 bases). Deletions cut 8 bases from V and 3 bases from J, with 6 bases between. CDR1 and CDR2 from the germline V gene are SEHNR and FQNEAQ (reference sequence). This CDR3 comprises 11 residues. The CDR3 nucleotides read TGTGCCAGCGGGGGGACAGATACGCAGTATTTT. This sequence encodes CASGGTDTQYF.

CDR3 sequence: CASSVGYGNTEAFF. The CDR3, as DNA: TGTGCCAGCAGCGTAGGATACGGGAACACTGAAGCTTTCTTT. The chain joins TRBV9 to TRBJ1-1; the D is unclear. The CDR3 extends over 14 amino acids. V was pared by 0 bases and J by 1 base, with 7 bases between. Germline lookup yields CDR1 SGDLS and CDR2 YYNGEE.

The chain couples TRBV9 to TRBJ1-3; TRBD1 aligns across 8 bases. Germline V CDR1 and CDR2: SGDLS, YYNGEE. Trimming took 7 bases from V and 0 from J; bases not matched to a gene: 6. The CDR3 spans 15 residues. The CDR3 reads CASGLGQDSGNTIYF. DNA of the CDR3: TGTGCCAGCGGACTGGGACAGGACTCTGGAAACACCATATATTTT.

The V call is TRBV5-1, the J call TRBJ1-1, with D maybe TRBD1 (5 bases). Per germline, CDR1 SGHRS and CDR2 YFSETQ. Trimming removed 3 bases at V and 4 bases at J, with 10 bases between. There are 13 residues in the CDR3. The CDR3: CASSYTGSTEAFF. The DNA of the CDR3 is TGCGCCAGCAGCTATACAGGTTCCACTGAAGCTTTCTTT. Using reference TRBV5-1 and TRBJ1-1 for the parts outside the CDR3, the full variable domain is KAGVTQTPRYLIKTRGQQVTLSCSPISGHRSVSWYQQTPGQGLQFLFEYFSETQRNKGNFPGRFSGRQFSNSRSEMNVSTLELGDSALYLCASSYTGSTEAFFGQGTRLTVV.

The chain couples TRBV5-6 to TRBJ1-2; 9 bases agree with TRBD1. The length of the CDR3 is 14 residues. V trimming: 2 bases; J trimming: 6 bases; junction bases outside the gene matches: 5. Germline V gene sequence: CDR1 SGHDT, CDR2 YYEEEE. CDR3 DNA: TGTGCCAGCAGCTTTAGGACAGGGGTAGATGGCTACACCTTC. It specifies CASSFRTGVDGYTF. The complete variable domain, with remaining parts taken from reference TRBV5-6 and TRBJ1-2, reads DAGVTQSPTHLIKTRGQQVTLRCSPKSGHDTVSWYQQALGQGPQFIFQYYEEEERQRGNFPDRFSGHQFPNYSSELNVNALLLGDSALYLCASSFRTGVDGYTFGSGTRLTVV.

The CDR3 DNA sequence: TGTGCCAGCAGCGATTCTAGCGGGGGAGCCAAAAACATTCAGTACTTC. Translated, it gives CASSDSSGGAKNIQYF. This sequence joins TRBV2 and TRBJ2-4; 10 nucleotides align to TRBD2. This CDR3 contains 16 residues. V gave up 6 bases and J gave up 0 bases; unmatched junction bases: 5. Germline assignment: CDR1 SNHLY and CDR2 FYNNEI. The variable domain in full, completed from reference TRBV2 and TRBJ2-4, reads EPEVTQTPSHQVTQMGQEVILRCVPISNHLYFYWYRQILGQKVEFLVSFYNNEISEKSEIFDDQFSVERPDGSNFTLKIRSTKLEDSAMYFCASSDSSGGAKNIQYFGAGTRLSVL.

The V and J genes are TRBV27 and TRBJ1-1; D ambiguous. Germline loops: CDR1 MNHEY, CDR2 SMNVEV (reference sequence). V shed 3 bases and J shed 7 bases, with 12 bases lying between them. This CDR3 spans 13 amino acids. This CDR3 reads CASSFSPGGEAFF. The DNA for the CDR3 is TGTGCCAGCAGTTTTTCCCCGGGAGGTGAAGCTTTCTTT.

This chain links TRBV9 with TRBJ2-7; D remains unclear. The CDR3 loop spans 13 amino acids. CDR1 and CDR2 (germline): SGDLS, YYNGEE. V was cut by 3 bases and J by 1 base, with 8 bases left in between. CDR3 nucleotides: TGTGCCAGCAGCGGGTGGAGTTCCTACGAGCAGTACTTC. This encodes CASSGWSSYEQYF.

This clone has only one observation. V usage is TRBV4-1 and J usage is TRBJ1-2; no firm D call. Germline assignment: CDR1 MGHRA and CDR2 YSYEKL. The CDR3 has 13 amino acids. V was shortened by 0 bases and J by 4 bases, with 6 bases between the two germline ends. Written as DNA, the CDR3 is TGCGCCAGCAGCCAAGACGTTGCCTATGGCTACACCTTC. This sequence encodes CASSQDVAYGYTF.

V usage is TRBV28 and J usage is TRBJ2-2; 8 positions agree with TRBD2. The CDR3 length is 15 residues. The ends lost 1 base at V and 7 bases at J; junction bases unmatched: 5. Germline CDR1 reads MDHEN; CDR2 reads SYDVKM. The CDR3 sequence is CASSLSGLVSGELFF. Written as DNA, the CDR3 is TGTGCCAGCAGTTTATCGGGACTAGTAAGCGGGGAGCTGTTTTTT.

The J gene is TRBJ2-3, the V gene TRBV28; D is ambiguous. The CDR3 consists of 13 residues. Germline lookup yields CDR1 MDHEN and CDR2 SYDVKM. Trimming removed 10 bases from V and 5 bases from J, with 16 bases in between. The CDR3 DNA is TGTGCCACCTCCGACGAAGACCTAGATACGCAGTATTTT. This gives the protein CATSDEDLDTQYF.

The V and J genes are TRBV27 and TRBJ2-5; 10 bases line up with TRBD2. The CDR3 is made up of 15 amino acids. V shed 6 bases and J 5 bases; nucleotides not matched to a gene: 9. Germline CDR1 and CDR2: MNHEY and SMNVEV (reference sequence). CDR3 coding DNA: TGTGCCAGCAGGGGGGGGCCTAGCGGGAGTGAGACCCAGTACTTC. This gives the protein CASRGGPSGSETQYF.

J is TRBJ2-1 and V is TRBV4-1; 11 bases match TRBD2. Germline values: CDR1 MGHRA, CDR2 YSYEKL. The CDR3 length is 15 residues. With V trimmed by 1 base and J by 9 bases, 5 bases remained unmatched. DNA of the CDR3: TGCGCCAGCAGCCAAGGACTAGCGGGAAGGGGTGAGCAGTTCTTC. Translating gives CASSQGLAGRGEQFF.

This clone is a singleton in its sample. This chain joins TRBV28 and TRBJ2-7; D is possibly TRBD1 (7 bases). The germline V gene encodes CDR1 MDHEN and CDR2 SYDVKM. V shed 3 bases and J shed 1 base, with 13 bases lying between them. The CDR3 extends over 15 amino acids. CDR3 loop: CASSFPSGGSYEQYF. The CDR3 DNA follows: TGTGCCAGCAGTTTCCCGTCAGGGGGGTCCTACGAGCAGTACTTC.

The J gene is TRBJ2-7, the V gene TRBV19, with TRBD1 as a possible D gene (5 bases). CDR1 is LNHDA and CDR2 is SQIVND in the germline V gene (reference sequence). The length of the CDR3 is 11 residues. Trimming pared 8 bases from V and 4 bases from J, leaving 9 bases between. The CDR3 nucleotides are TGTGCCAGTGCGGCAGGGTACGAGCAGTACTTC. This sequence encodes CASAAGYEQYF.

As regards this clone: This sample includes further DNA sequences coding for the same CDR3. For the CDR3, the DNA is TGTGCCAGCAGTTTACTAGCGGGGGGCCTCGAGCAGTACTTC. Amino acid sequence: CASSLLAGGLEQYF. The J gene is TRBJ2-7, the V gene TRBV27, with 11 nucleotides matching TRBD2. Trimming at V came to 2 bases and at J to 6 bases, leaving 3 bases not matched to a gene. The CDR3 contains 14 residues. From germline, CDR1 is MNHEY and CDR2 SMNVEV (reference sequence).

The rearrangement uses TRBV4-1 and TRBJ2-2, with TRBD2 matching 8 bases. The CDR3 sequence is 15 residues long. The ends lost 3 bases at V and 4 bases at J; junction bases unmatched: 4. Germline V gene data show CDR1 as MGHRA and CDR2 as YSYEKL. The CDR3 spells CASSHSGMGTGELFF. The CDR3 bases are TGCGCCAGCAGCCATAGCGGGATGGGCACCGGGGAGCTGTTTTTT.

The chain links TRBV5-6 to TRBJ1-2, with 12 bases aligning to TRBD1. The CDR3 totals 17 residues. Looked up from germline, CDR1 is SGHDT and CDR2 is YYEEEE. V gave up 3 bases and J gave up 7 bases; unmatched junction bases: 13. The CDR3 DNA follows: TGTGCCAGCAGCTCCGGGACAGGGGGCTACTTATATGGTGGCTACACCTTC. Translation gives CASSSGTGGYLYGGYTF.

This chain joins TRBV28 and TRBJ2-7; a possible D gene is TRBD2 (6 bases). This CDR3 spans 15 amino acids. Trimming stripped 3 bases from V and 6 bases from J, with 18 bases between. CDR1 is MDHEN and CDR2 is SYDVKM in the germline V gene. The CDR3 here is CASSLIRGTFTEQYF. The DNA for the CDR3 is TGTGCCAGCAGTTTGATTCGTGGGACTTTCACCGAGCAGTACTTC.

This chain links TRBV6-5 with TRBJ1-1; D gene uncertain. This CDR3 spans 13 amino acids. Trimming took 1 base from V and 6 from J, leaving 9 bases between them. Germline CDR1 and CDR2: MNHEY and SVGAGI. CDR3 in DNA: TGTGCCAGCAGTTACTTTGCGGGCGCTGAAGCTTTCTTT. Protein product: CASSYFAGAEAFF.

The V and J genes are TRBV28 and TRBJ1-2; 8 bases match TRBD1. Germline lookup yields CDR1 MDHEN and CDR2 SYDVKM. There are 20 residues in the CDR3. With V trimmed by 4 bases and J by 0 bases, 19 bases remained unmatched. The CDR3 sequence is CASSSHRYPIQGGSNYGYTF. CDR3 DNA: TGTGCCAGCAGTTCACACCGATACCCTATACAGGGGGGGTCTAACTATGGCTACACCTTC.